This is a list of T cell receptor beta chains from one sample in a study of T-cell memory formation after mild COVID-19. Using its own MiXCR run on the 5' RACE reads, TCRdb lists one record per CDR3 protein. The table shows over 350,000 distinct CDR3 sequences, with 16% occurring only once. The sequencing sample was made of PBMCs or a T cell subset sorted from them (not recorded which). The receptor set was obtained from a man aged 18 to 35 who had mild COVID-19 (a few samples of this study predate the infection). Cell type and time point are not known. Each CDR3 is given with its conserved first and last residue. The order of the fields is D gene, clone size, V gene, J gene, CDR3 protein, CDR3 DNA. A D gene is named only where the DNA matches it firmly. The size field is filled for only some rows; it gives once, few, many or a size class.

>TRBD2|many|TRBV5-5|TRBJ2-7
CASERTSAEKYEQYF
TGTGCCAGCGAAAGGACTAGCGCCGAAAAATACGAGCAGTACTTC
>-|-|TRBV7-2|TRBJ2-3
CASSFAFGADTQYF
TGTGCCAGCAGCTTCGCGTTTGGCGCAGATACGCAGTATTTT
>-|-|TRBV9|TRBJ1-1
CASSVGHRDFNTEAFF
TGTGCCAGCAGCGTAGGGCACAGGGATTTTAACACTGAAGCTTTCTTT
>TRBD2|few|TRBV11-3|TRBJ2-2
CASAGVAGELFF
TGTGCCAGCGCGGGGGTAGCCGGGGAGCTGTTTTTT
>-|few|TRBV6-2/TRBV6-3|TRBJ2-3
CASSPPRGGGLDTQYF
TGTGCCAGCAGTCCCCCCCGAGGGGGGGGGTTAGATACGCAGTATTTT
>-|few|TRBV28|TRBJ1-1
CASSPGGAWTEAFF
TGTGCCAGCAGTCCCGGTGGGGCATGGACTGAAGCTTTCTTT
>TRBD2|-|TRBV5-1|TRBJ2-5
CASKGQRGGPETQYF
TGCGCCAGCAAGGGCCAGCGGGGGGGCCCGGAGACCCAGTACTTC
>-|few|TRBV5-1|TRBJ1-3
CASSLVSGDSGNTIYF
TGCGCCAGCAGCTTGGTGTCGGGGGACTCTGGAAACACCATATATTTT
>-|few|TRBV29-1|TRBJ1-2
CSVPPGANYGYTF
TGCAGCGTTCCCCCGGGGGCTAACTATGGCTACACCTTC
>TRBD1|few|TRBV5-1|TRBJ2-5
CASEQGARQETQYF
TGCGCCAGCGAACAGGGGGCACGGCAAGAGACCCAGTACTTC
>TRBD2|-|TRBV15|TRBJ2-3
CATSKAGWAGDTDTQYF
TGTGCCACCAGTAAGGCCGGATGGGCGGGGGACACAGATACGCAGTATTTT
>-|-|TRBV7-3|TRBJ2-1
CASSLMAGSSYNEQFF
TGTGCCAGCAGCTTGATGGCGGGGTCCTCCTACAATGAGCAGTTCTTC
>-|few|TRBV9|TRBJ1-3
CASTDSGNTIYF
TGTGCCAGCACGGACTCTGGAAACACCATATATTTT
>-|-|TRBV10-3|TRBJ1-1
CAISEGGWENTEAFF
TGTGCCATCAGTGAAGGGGGTTGGGAGAACACTGAAGCTTTCTTT
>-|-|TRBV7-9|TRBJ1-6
CASTPGLITGGGSPLHF
TGTGCCAGCACCCCGGGACTGATTACGGGGGGTGGTTCACCCCTCCACTTT
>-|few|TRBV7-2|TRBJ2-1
CASSPPWGSVAAEQFF
TGTGCCAGCAGCCCCCCCTGGGGGTCCGTTGCGGCTGAGCAGTTCTTC
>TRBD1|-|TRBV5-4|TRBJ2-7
CASSLMPGGLYEQYF
TGTGCCAGCAGCTTGATGCCAGGGGGCCTCTACGAGCAGTACTTC
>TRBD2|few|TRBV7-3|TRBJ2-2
CASSSPLAGAPGGELFF
TGTGCCAGCAGCTCTCCCCTAGCGGGGGCCCCGGGCGGGGAGCTGTTTTTT
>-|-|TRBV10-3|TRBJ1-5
CAIRGDSNQPQHF
TGTGCCATCAGAGGGGATAGCAATCAGCCCCAGCATTTT
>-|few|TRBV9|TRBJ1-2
CASSAAANYGYTF
TGTGCCAGCAGCGCAGCAGCTAACTATGGCTACACCTTC
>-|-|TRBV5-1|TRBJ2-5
CACSSPEGGWYQETQYF
TGCGCCTGCAGCAGTCCGGAGGGGGGCTGGTACCAAGAGACCCAGTACTTC
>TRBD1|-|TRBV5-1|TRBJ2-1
CASSLAGGVNNEQFF
TGCGCCAGCAGCTTGGCAGGGGGCGTTAACAATGAGCAGTTCTTC
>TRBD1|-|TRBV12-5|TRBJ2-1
CASGSRTGRIGEQFF
TGTGCTAGTGGTTCCCGGACAGGGCGCATCGGTGAGCAGTTCTTC
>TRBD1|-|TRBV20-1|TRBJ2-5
CSARDRDETQYF
TGCAGTGCGAGGGACAGGGACGAGACCCAGTACTTC
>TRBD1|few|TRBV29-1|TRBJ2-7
CSVTGDSSYEQYF
TGCAGCGTTACTGGGGACAGTTCCTACGAGCAGTACTTC
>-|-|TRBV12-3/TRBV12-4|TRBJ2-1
CASTIVHEQFF
TGTGCCAGCACCATAGTCCATGAGCAGTTCTTC
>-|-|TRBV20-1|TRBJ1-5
CSAHLWGDGQPQHF
TGCAGTGCCCACCTTTGGGGGGACGGTCAGCCCCAGCATTTT
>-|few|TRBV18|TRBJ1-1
CASSLNNGGVNTEAFF
TGTGCCAGCTCTCTTAATAACGGGGGCGTGAACACTGAAGCTTTCTTT
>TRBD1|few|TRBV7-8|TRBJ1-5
CASSRDQGAQHF
TGTGCCAGCAGCCGCGACCAGGGGGCCCAGCATTTT
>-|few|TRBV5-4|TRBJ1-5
CASSVGDQPQHF
TGTGCCAGCAGCGTGGGGGATCAGCCCCAGCATTTT
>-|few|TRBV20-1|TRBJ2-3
CSARVPPGDTQYF
TGCAGTGCTAGAGTCCCTCCCGGCGATACGCAGTATTTT
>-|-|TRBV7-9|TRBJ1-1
CASDDWGNTEAFF
TGTGCCAGCGACGACTGGGGGAACACTGAAGCTTTCTTT
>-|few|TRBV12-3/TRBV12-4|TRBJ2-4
CASGTNRENIQYF
TGTGCCAGCGGAACCAACAGGGAAAACATTCAGTACTTC
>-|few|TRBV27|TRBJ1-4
CASSFLAPRATNEKLFF
TGTGCCAGCAGTTTCCTGGCCCCCCGAGCAACTAATGAAAAACTGTTTTTT
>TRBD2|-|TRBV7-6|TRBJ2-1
CASSLAVVLAGYNEQFF
TGTGCCAGCAGCTTAGCGGTGGTACTAGCGGGGTACAATGAGCAGTTCTTC
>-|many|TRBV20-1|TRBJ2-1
CSADRRLNEQFF
TGCAGTGCGGACCGACGGCTCAATGAGCAGTTCTTC
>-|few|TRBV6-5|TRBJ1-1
CASFRGMNTEAFF
TGTGCCAGCTTTCGGGGCATGAACACTGAAGCTTTCTTT
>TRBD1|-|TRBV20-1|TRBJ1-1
CSAKSRGSNTEAFF
TGCAGTGCTAAAAGCAGGGGGTCGAACACTGAAGCTTTCTTT
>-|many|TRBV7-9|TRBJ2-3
CASSLARDTQYF
TGTGCCAGCAGCTTAGCGCGGGATACGCAGTATTTT